The 24 T cell receptor beta chains below were found in one sample sequenced in a study of human CD8 memory T cell subsets (dated by TCRdb to the early 2020s). Early differentiated memory cells that were CCR7+ PD-1+ TIGIT+ and showed dysfunctional, exhausted-like traits were classified as progenitor exhausted-like memory CD8+ T cells (TPEX). Sequencing took place on a NextSeq 550. A Human TCR Profiling Kit was used to prepare UMI-labeled 5' RACE TCRbeta libraries. The reads, reprocessed by TCRdb, yield one row per CDR3 protein sequence and no DNA. The table kept for this sample lists approximately 10,000 distinct CDR3 sequences. Approximately 20% of the sample belongs to the ten largest clones. The sample was CD8+ T cells from PBMCs. The origin of the receptors is a human donor in good health.

The chain couples TRBV12-3 or TRBV12-4 to TRBJ2-1; TCRdb picks TRBD1, but there is no DNA to check that call. The CDR3 runs to 15 residues. The CDR3 region is CASRDLDRVNDEQFF.

The V call is TRBV13, the J call TRBJ1-2; the TCRdb D gene call, TRBD1, has no DNA to confirm it. This CDR3 region has 15 residues. Germline CDR1 PRHDT, CDR2 FYEKMQ (reference sequence). The CDR3 loop is CASSSLGTGGVGYTF. The variable domain in full, with the rest retrieved from reference TRBV13 and TRBJ1-2, is AAGVIQSPRHLIKEKRETATLKCYPIPRHDTVYWYQQGPGQDPQFLISFYEKMQSDKGSIPDRFSAQQFSDYHSELNMSSLELGDSALYFCASSSLGTGGVGYTFGSGTRLTVV.

The chain couples TRBV6-2 or TRBV6-3 to TRBJ2-7; TCRdb's D call, TRBD2, is unchecked because there is no DNA. Germline values: CDR1 MNHEY, CDR2 SVGEGT. The CDR3 is made up of 16 amino acids. This chain's CDR3 is CASSYHSGDPSYEQYF.

This chain uses TRBV7-3 with TRBJ2-1; TCRdb's D gene call, TRBD2, goes unchecked for lack of DNA. Looked up from germline, CDR1 is SGHTA and CDR2 is FQGTGA. The CDR3 covers 16 residues. The CDR3 region is CASSTTTSGKFNEQFF.

V is TRBV5-5 and J is TRBJ2-2. Germline V gene data show CDR1 as SGHKS and CDR2 as YYEKEE (reference sequence). CDR3 length: 12 residues. The CDR3 spells CASSLYTGELFF. The variable domain in full, completed from reference TRBV5-5 and TRBJ2-2, reads DAGVTQSPTHLIKTRGQQVTLRCSPISGHKSVSWYQQVLGQGPQFIFQYYEKEERGRGNFPDRFSARQFPNYSSELNVNALLLGDSALYLCASSLYTGELFFGEGSRLTVL.

This chain joins TRBV27 and TRBJ1-2; TCRdb indicates TRBD1, and absent DNA this call remains unverified. CDR3 length equals 12 residues. The germline gives CDR1 MNHEY, CDR2 SMNVEV (reference sequence). This CDR3 is CASSPTGSGYTF.

This chain joins TRBV10-3 and TRBJ2-7; TCRdb returns TRBD1, unconfirmable since there is no DNA. Germline V gene data show CDR1 as ENHRY and CDR2 as SYGVKD. The CDR3 covers 12 residues. The CDR3 protein is CAGADTPYEQYF.

The rearrangement uses TRBV14 and TRBJ1-1. The CDR3 length is 13 residues. Germline V gene data show CDR1 as SGHDN and CDR2 as FVKESK. CDR3 loop: CASSELSGVRAFF.

CDR3 in amino acids: CASSLGGTAGHEQFF. This chain links TRBV7-7 with TRBJ2-1; TCRdb names TRBD1, which stays unverified in the absence of DNA. The CDR3 loop spans 15 amino acids. Per germline, CDR1 SSHAT and CDR2 FNYEAQ (reference sequence).

The chain combines TRBV20-1 with TRBJ1-3; TCRdb designates TRBD1, a call that cannot be tested without DNA. CDR3 length: 14 residues. Germline CDR1 reads DFQATT; CDR2 reads SNEGSKA (reference sequence). The CDR3 region is CSAREGGAGNTIYF.

The genes are TRBV7-9 and TRBJ2-5; as DNA is missing, the TRBD1 call by TCRdb cannot be tested. The CDR3 runs 15 residues. Germline V gene lookup returns CDR1 SEHNR and CDR2 FQNEAQ (reference sequence). CDR3 amino acids: CASSTPGQGPETQYF. The full variable domain, its missing parts supplied by reference TRBV7-9 and TRBJ2-5, is DTGVSQNPRHKITKRGQNVTFRCDPISEHNRLYWYRQTLGQGPEFLTYFQNEAQLEKSRLLSDRFSAERPKGSFSTLEIQRTEQGDSAMYLCASSTPGQGPETQYFGPGTRLLVL.

The rearrangement links TRBV28 to TRBJ2-3; TCRdb indicates TRBD2, and absent DNA this call remains unverified. Germline CDR1 reads MDHEN; CDR2 reads SYDVKM. CDR3 length: 15 amino acids. CDR3 loop: CASSPGPTDRDTQYF. Supplemented by reference TRBV28 and TRBJ2-3, the full variable domain reads DVKVTQSSRYLVKRTGEKVFLECVQDMDHENMFWYRQDPGLGLRLIYFSYDVKMKEKGDIPEGYSVSREKKERFSLILESASTNQTSMYLCASSPGPTDRDTQYFGPGTRLTVL.

The chain has TRBV7-9 and TRBJ2-3; the D call of TRBD1 rests on TCRdb alone, since no DNA is present to check it. This CDR3 is built from 16 residues. CDR1 is SEHNR, CDR2 FQNEAQ, per germline (reference sequence). The CDR3 spells CASSDRDRTSTDTQYF.

This clonotype is identified as medium-sized (0.01 to 0.1%) from frequency. The genes are TRBV4-1 and TRBJ1-4. The CDR3 spans 14 residues. Germline loops: CDR1 MGHRA, CDR2 YSYEKL. The CDR3: CASSQGSTREKLFF.

This clonotype counts as medium-sized by frequency. The gene calls are TRBV12-3 or TRBV12-4 and TRBJ2-1; TCRdb selects TRBD1, and the lack of DNA leaves this call unchecked. The CDR3 is made up of 14 amino acids. CDR3: CASRPGTGNNEQFF.

This chain links TRBV2 with TRBJ1-5. Germline-derived CDR1 and CDR2 are SNHLY and FYNNEI. This CDR3 contains 15 residues. The CDR3 loop reads CASSRTENSNQPQHF.

The chain recombines TRBV28 with TRBJ1-4; TCRdb reports TRBD1, a call that lacks DNA to check it against. The CDR3 is made up of 16 amino acids. CDR1 MDHEN and CDR2 SYDVKM come from the germline V gene. The CDR3 here is CASSTYSGQSNEKLFF.

The chain couples TRBV3-1 to TRBJ2-7; TCRdb picks TRBD1, but there is no DNA to check that call. The CDR3 is made up of 15 amino acids. Germline V gene data show CDR1 as LGHDT and CDR2 as YNNKEL (reference sequence). The CDR3 spells CASSPPGQGDYEQYF.

This chain connects TRBV5-1 to TRBJ1-2; the TRBD1 assignment by TCRdb is unverifiable without DNA. The CDR3 length is 16 residues. Germline-derived CDR1 and CDR2 are SGHRS and YFSETQ. The CDR3 region is CASTLTGDPTYYGYTF. Combining the CDR3 with reference TRBV5-1 and TRBJ1-2 gives the whole variable domain KAGVTQTPRYLIKTRGQQVTLSCSPISGHRSVSWYQQTPGQGLQFLFEYFSETQRNKGNFPGRFSGRQFSNSRSEMNVSTLELGDSALYLCASTLTGDPTYYGYTFGSGTRLTVV.

This rearrangement joins TRBV13 to TRBJ1-5; TCRdb calls TRBD1, which cannot be checked without DNA. This CDR3 has 16 amino acids. Germline values: CDR1 PRHDT, CDR2 FYEKMQ (reference sequence). CDR3: CASSGSGQGGNQPQHF. Full variable domain (rest looked up from reference TRBV13 and TRBJ1-5): AAGVIQSPRHLIKEKRETATLKCYPIPRHDTVYWYQQGPGQDPQFLISFYEKMQSDKGSIPDRFSAQQFSDYHSELNMSSLELGDSALYFCASSGSGQGGNQPQHFGDGTRLSIL.

The rearrangement joins TRBV28 to TRBJ1-5. The CDR3 covers 13 residues. CDR1 is MDHEN, CDR2 SYDVKM, per germline. The CDR3 reads CASSLGSNQPQHF.

V usage is TRBV28 and J usage is TRBJ2-2; lacking DNA, the TRBD2 call made by TCRdb goes unchecked. The CDR3 consists of 14 residues. Germline lookup yields CDR1 MDHEN and CDR2 SYDVKM. CDR3: CASSSLASTGELFF.

The gene calls are TRBV29-1 and TRBJ1-2; TCRdb selects TRBD1, and the lack of DNA leaves this call unchecked. Germline V gene lookup returns CDR1 SQVTM and CDR2 ANQGSEA. The CDR3 loop spans 15 amino acids. CDR3 protein: CSVDGQDAMDYGYTF. The full variable domain, in which reference TRBV29-1 and TRBJ1-2 provide the parts outside the CDR3, is SAVISQKPSRDICQRGTSLTIQCQVDSQVTMMFWYRQQPGQSLTLIATANQGSEATYESGFVIDKFPISRPNLTFSTLTVSNMSPEDSSIYLCSVDGQDAMDYGYTFGSGTRLTVV.

The chain recombines TRBV7-6 with TRBJ1-4. CDR1 is SGHVS, CDR2 FNYEAQ, per germline. The CDR3 totals 14 residues. The CDR3 region is CASSLEGPREKLFF. The full variable domain, with the rest looked up from reference TRBV7-6 and TRBJ1-4, is GAGVSQSPRYKVTKRGQDVALRCDPISGHVSLYWYRQALGQGPEFLTYFNYEAQQDKSGLPNDRFSAERPEGSISTLTIQRTEQRDSAMYRCASSLEGPREKLFFGSGTQLSVL.